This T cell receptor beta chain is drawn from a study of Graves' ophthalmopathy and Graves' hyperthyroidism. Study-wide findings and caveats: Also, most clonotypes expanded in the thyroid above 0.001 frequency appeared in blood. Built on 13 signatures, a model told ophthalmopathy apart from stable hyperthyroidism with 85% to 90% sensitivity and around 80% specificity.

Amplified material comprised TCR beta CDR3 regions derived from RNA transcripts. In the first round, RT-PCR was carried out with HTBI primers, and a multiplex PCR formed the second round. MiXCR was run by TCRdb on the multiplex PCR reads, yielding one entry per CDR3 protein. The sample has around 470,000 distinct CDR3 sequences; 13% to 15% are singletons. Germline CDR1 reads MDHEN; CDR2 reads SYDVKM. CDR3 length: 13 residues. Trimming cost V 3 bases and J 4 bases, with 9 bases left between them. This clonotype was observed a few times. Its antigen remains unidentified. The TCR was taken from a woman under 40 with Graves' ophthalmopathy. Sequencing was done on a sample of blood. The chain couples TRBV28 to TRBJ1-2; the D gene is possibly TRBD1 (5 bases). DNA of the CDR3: TGTGCCAGCAGTTTCGGGGCCTTCTATGGCTACACCTTC. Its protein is CASSFGAFYGYTF.